The 23 T cell receptor beta chains in this list originate from one sample, sequenced in a study of blood T cell repertoires in COVID-19. Some clones are missing from TCRdb's copy, which holds only in-frame ones; the method was immunoSEQ multiplex PCR. The sample records some 170,000 clones, more than 65% being singletons. Specimen: PBMCs or T cells enriched from blood (not recorded which). All receptors come from a man over 45 who had recovered from COVID-19.

The chain combines TRBV28 with TRBJ1-1; TRBD1 aligns across 8 bases. The CDR3 is 17 amino acids. Germline CDR1 reads MDHEN; CDR2 reads SYDVKM. Trimming took 4 bases from V and 0 from J; bases not matched to a gene: 10. CDR3 loop: CASSSPGQALMNTEAFF. The DNA for the CDR3 is TGTGCCAGCAGTTCTCCGGGACAGGCTCTAATGAACACTGAAGCTTTCTTT.

This clone came up a few times. The chain couples TRBV11-2 to TRBJ2-5; the match to TRBD1 covers 8 bases. Germline trimming cut 3 bases from V and 0 bases from J; bases unmatched to any gene: 9. CDR1 is SGHAT and CDR2 is FQNNGV in the germline V gene. The CDR3 is 17 residues long. This CDR3 is CASSFWRGTGNQETQYF. CDR3 in DNA: TGTGCCAGCAGCTTCTGGCGTGGGACAGGAAACCAAGAGACCCAGTACTTC.

The chain links TRBV7-9 to TRBJ1-2; D is undetermined. The germline gives CDR1 SEHNR, CDR2 FQNEAQ (reference sequence). This CDR3 is 12 amino acids long. Trimming cost V 4 bases and J 3 bases, with 6 bases left between them. In DNA form, the CDR3 reads TGTGCCAGCAGCTCAGGTTACTATGGCTACACCTTC. It codes for CASSSGYYGYTF. Full variable domain (outside the CDR3, taken from reference TRBV7-9 and TRBJ1-2): DTGVSQNPRHKITKRGQNVTFRCDPISEHNRLYWYRQTLGQGPEFLTYFQNEAQLEKSRLLSDRFSAERPKGSFSTLEIQRTEQGDSAMYLCASSSGYYGYTFGSGTRLTVV.

This chain connects TRBV10-1 to TRBJ1-2; 8 nucleotides align to TRBD1. V was pared by 4 bases and J by 7 bases, with 17 bases of the junction left unmatched. CDR1 is WNHNN, CDR2 SYGVQD, per germline (reference sequence). The CDR3 is 17 residues long. The CDR3 coding sequence is TGCGCCAGCAGTGTAACAGGCGGGACAGGCCGAACGACTGGCTACACCTTC. It codes for CASSVTGGTGRTTGYTF.

The chain uses TRBV10-1 and TRBJ1-5; 8 bases match TRBD1. Unmatched junction bases numbered 3, after V lost 3 bases and J lost 2 bases. CDR1 is WNHNN, CDR2 SYGVQD, per germline (reference sequence). This CDR3 has 15 amino acids. The CDR3 loop reads CASSDGQGGNQPQHF. CDR3 coding DNA: TGCGCCAGCAGTGACGGACAGGGTGGCAATCAGCCCCAGCATTTT.

The rearrangement uses TRBV18 and TRBJ1-5, with 9 positions matching TRBD1. Germline V gives CDR1 KGHSH, CDR2 LQKENI. With V trimmed by 3 bases and J by 8 bases, 8 bases remained unmatched. The CDR3 covers 15 residues. This chain's CDR3 is CASSPGQGALEPQHF. CDR3 coding DNA: TGTGCCAGCTCACCGGGACAGGGAGCGTTGGAGCCCCAGCATTTT.

With respect to this clone: At one end, the junction sequence differs from germline, possibly due to a read error. V usage is TRBV4-1 and J usage is TRBJ2-7; 7 nucleotides match TRBD1. There are 10 residues in the CDR3. Germline V CDR1 and CDR2: MGHRA, YSYEKL. The CDR3, as DNA: TGCGCCAGCAGCCACCGGGACAGTGGCTTC. Amino acid sequence: CASSHRDSGF.

The CDR3 region has the DNA TGTGCCAGCAGCCAAGCCGGGACAGGGGGCAATCAGCCCCAGCATTTT. As protein: CASSQAGTGGNQPQHF. V gene TRBV3-1 (or the pseudogene TRBV3-2) combines with J gene TRBJ1-5; 10 bases are shared with TRBD1. The CDR3 is 16 residues long. Germline V gives CDR1 LGHDT, CDR2 YNNKEL (reference sequence). Unmatched junction bases numbered 2, after V lost 1 base and J lost 2 bases.

This clone appeared a single time. The DNA of the CDR3 is TGTGCCAGTCACCGAGGTCTTAGCTCCTATAATTCACCCCTCCACTTT. Residues: CASHRGLSSYNSPLHF. This sequence joins TRBV19 and TRBJ1-6, with D hard to call. The CDR3 runs 16 residues. From germline, CDR1 is LNHDA and CDR2 SQIVND (reference sequence). Trimming shortened V by 8 bases and J by 0 bases, and 14 bases separated the two germline ends.

This chain connects TRBV29-1 to TRBJ1-1; TRBD1 agrees at 8 bases. V was pared by 3 bases and J by 1 base, with 10 bases of the junction left unmatched. There are 16 residues in the CDR3. The V gene's germline CDR1 is SQVTM and CDR2 ANQGSEA. The CDR3 protein is CSVDKPLGQGNTEAFF. In nucleotides, the CDR3 is TGCAGCGTTGATAAACCTCTAGGACAGGGGAACACTGAAGCTTTCTTT.

The rearrangement links TRBV7-2 to TRBJ1-1; maybe TRBD1 (6 bases). The CDR3 runs 14 residues. V shed 0 bases and J shed 1 base, with 6 bases lying between them. Germline assignment: CDR1 SGHTA and CDR2 FQGNSA. The CDR3: CASSLATGNTEAFF. The CDR3 region has the DNA TGTGCCAGCAGCTTAGCGACAGGGAACACTGAAGCTTTCTTT.

This sequence joins TRBV7-9 and TRBJ1-1; maybe TRBD1 (5 bases). V was cut by 5 bases and J by 2 bases, with 12 bases left in between. CDR1 and CDR2 from the germline V gene are SEHNR and FQNEAQ (reference sequence). The CDR3 loop spans 14 amino acids. In nucleotides, the CDR3 is TGTGCCAGCAGCCCCTCGACAGTTAACACTGAAGCTTTCTTT. It codes for CASSPSTVNTEAFF.

V and J are TRBV11-3 and TRBJ1-1, with 8 bases fitting TRBD1. With V trimmed by 4 bases and J by 9 bases, 4 bases remained unmatched. The CDR3 loop spans 12 amino acids. Germline CDR1 is SGHNT and CDR2 is YENEEA. The CDR3 loop is CASSSDRGQAFF. For the CDR3, the DNA is TGTGCCAGCAGCTCCGACAGGGGCCAAGCTTTCTTT.

The rearrangement uses TRBV6-5 and TRBJ1-6; tentatively, D is TRBD1 (5 bases). Trimming took off 6 bases at V and 8 bases at J, with 17 bases between the two ends. This CDR3 region has 15 residues. CDR1 is MNHEY, CDR2 SVGAGI, per germline. The CDR3 coding sequence is TGTGCCAGCAGGCGTTTGTACGGGGGAGATTCACCCCTCCACTTT. It is translated as CASRRLYGGDSPLHF.

In its sample, this clone was seen once. The chain recombines TRBV6-5 with TRBJ2-7, with TRBD2 matching 10 bases. This CDR3 has 15 amino acids. Trimming took 5 bases from V and 6 from J; bases not matched to a gene: 10. Germline CDR1 is MNHEY and CDR2 is SVGAGI. For the CDR3, the DNA is TGTGCCAGCAGTAGCCCGAGCGGGGGGGTGGGCGAGCAGTACTTC. It yields the protein CASSSPSGGVGEQYF.

This chain links TRBV3-1 (or the pseudogene TRBV3-2) with TRBJ2-2, with D possibly being TRBD2 (5 bases). Trimming pared 1 base from V and 7 bases from J, leaving 13 bases between. This CDR3 spans 15 amino acids. In germline, CDR1 is LGHDT, CDR2 YNNKEL (reference sequence). The CDR3 spells CASSQGLGIIGELFF. The DNA of the CDR3 is TGTGCCAGCAGCCAAGGTCTCGGGATTATCGGGGAGCTGTTTTTT.

This chain joins TRBV14 and TRBJ2-3; 8 nucleotides align to TRBD2. The V and J ends lost 4 bases and 4 bases, in that order; junction bases with no gene match: 10. The CDR3 extends over 16 amino acids. Germline V CDR1 and CDR2: SGHDN, FVKESK. The CDR3 DNA follows: TGTGCCAGCAGCCTCGGGGGAGCGGGGGTGGCAGATACGCAGTATTTT. The encoded protein is CASSLGGAGVADTQYF.

At least ten counts were recorded for this clone. V usage is TRBV11-2 and J usage is TRBJ2-5; TRBD2 agrees at 7 bases. The germline V gene encodes CDR1 SGHAT and CDR2 FQNNGV. CDR3 length: 16 amino acids. Unmatched junction bases numbered 12, after V lost 6 bases and J lost 2 bases. CDR3 residues: CASRAIPGLPQETQYF. For the CDR3, the DNA is TGTGCCAGCAGAGCCATCCCGGGACTACCACAAGAGACCCAGTACTTC.

This clone appeared a few times. V usage is TRBV30 and J usage is TRBJ1-5; TRBD1 aligns across 8 bases. The germline V gene has CDR1 GTSNPN and CDR2 SVGIG (reference sequence). Trimming removed 2 bases from V and 5 bases from J; junction bases left unmatched: 11. This CDR3 contains 16 residues. Here the CDR3 reads CAWSYPVSGGYQPQHF. The CDR3 nucleotides read TGTGCCTGGAGTTACCCAGTGTCAGGGGGCTATCAGCCCCAGCATTTT. Together with reference TRBV30 and TRBJ1-5, the CDR3 gives the full variable domain: SQTIHQWPATLVQPVGSPLSLECTVEGTSNPNLYWYRQAAGRGLQLLFYSVGIGQISSEVPQNLSASRPQDRQFILSSKKLLLSDSGFYLCAWSYPVSGGYQPQHFGDGTRLSIL.

This clone appeared a few times. The chain has TRBV5-1 and TRBJ1-1; 7 positions agree with TRBD1. Unmatched junction bases numbered 6, after V lost 1 base and J lost 0 bases. Germline V gives CDR1 SGHRS, CDR2 YFSETQ. CDR3 size: 16 residues. The CDR3 DNA reads TGCGCCAGCAGCTTGTTTCCCACAGGGGTGAACACTGAAGCTTTCTTT. This translates into CASSLFPTGVNTEAFF.

The chain uses TRBV11-2 and TRBJ2-2; a possible D gene is TRBD2 (5 bases). The germline gives CDR1 SGHAT, CDR2 FQNNGV. The V end was cut by 11 bases, the J end by 4 bases, with 17 bases between. The CDR3 totals 14 residues. CDR3 sequence reads: CAYRRGSVTGELFF. The CDR3 DNA is TGTGCCTACCGCCGGGGATCGGTCACCGGGGAGCTGTTTTTT.

The rearrangement links TRBV18 to TRBJ2-5; D possibly corresponds to TRBD2 (5 bases). Per germline, CDR1 KGHSH and CDR2 LQKENI. V was shortened by 2 bases and J by 4 bases, with 14 bases between the two germline ends. The CDR3 runs 15 residues. DNA for the CDR3: TGTGCCAGCTCACCATCGTCCGGGGAATTAGAGACCCAGTACTTC. Translated, it gives CASSPSSGELETQYF.

The J gene is TRBJ2-5, the V gene TRBV7-9, with TRBD2 matching 7 bases. The CDR3 covers 17 residues. Trimming cost V 3 bases and J 2 bases; bases outside gene matches: 12. The germline gives CDR1 SEHNR, CDR2 FQNEAQ (reference sequence). The CDR3: CASSLGGNLGLQETQYF. The CDR3 nucleotides read TGTGCCAGCAGCTTGGGGGGGAACCTGGGCCTTCAAGAGACCCAGTACTTC.